This T cell receptor beta chain was sequenced for a study of shared clonotypes between healthy human individuals. Study results and caveats: It was only blood that was sampled, and tissue repertoires likely differ.

The V gene lost 0 bases and the J gene lost 0 bases, with 8 bases spanning the gap. The CDR3 runs to 15 residues. Germline-derived CDR1 and CDR2 are SGDLS and YYNGEE. Notes on this clone: The antigen remains unidentified. In the same sample, other DNA sequences code for this CDR3.

Researchers divided each subset's genomic DNA evenly across several immunoSEQ plates. DNA at 200 ng, 25,000 to 35,000 T cell genomes, went into sorted-subset replicate PCRs. The table came from immunoSEQ multiplex PCR; TCRdb's copy has only in-frame clones and leaves some out. The sample has about 1 million clones, around four fifths seen once; the top ten hold approximately 1.5%. The rearrangement links TRBV9 to TRBJ2-3, with D possibly matching TRBD1 (6 bases). The sequenced sample was memory CD4+ T cells sorted from blood. The subset here: CD45RA-negative fraction. The receptor's source is a young man in good health. Here the CDR3 DNA reads TGTGCCAGCAGCGTAGTGAGGGGGAGCACAGATACGCAGTATTTT. Its protein is CASSVVRGSTDTQYF.